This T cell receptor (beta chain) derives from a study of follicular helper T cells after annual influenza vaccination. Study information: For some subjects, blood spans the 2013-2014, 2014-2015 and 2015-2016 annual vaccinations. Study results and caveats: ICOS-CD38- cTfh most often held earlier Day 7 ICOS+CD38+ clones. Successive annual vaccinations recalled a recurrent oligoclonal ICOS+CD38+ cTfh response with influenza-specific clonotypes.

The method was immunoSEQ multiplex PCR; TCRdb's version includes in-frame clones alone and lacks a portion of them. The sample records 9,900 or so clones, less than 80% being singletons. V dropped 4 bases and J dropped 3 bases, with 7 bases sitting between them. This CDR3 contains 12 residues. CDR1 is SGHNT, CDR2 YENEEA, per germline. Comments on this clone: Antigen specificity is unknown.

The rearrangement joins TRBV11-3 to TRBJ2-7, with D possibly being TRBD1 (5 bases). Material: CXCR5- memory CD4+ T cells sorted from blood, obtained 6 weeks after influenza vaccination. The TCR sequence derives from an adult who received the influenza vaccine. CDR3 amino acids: CASSSGHYEQYF. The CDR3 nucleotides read TGTGCCAGCAGCTCCGGACACTACGAGCAGTACTTC.